This T cell receptor beta chain originates from a study of cytotoxic CD8 clonotypes in ibrutinib-treated CLL. Overall study: The response samples were taken once patients had been treated for a median of about 12 months, range 6 to 36.

The repertoire was sequenced with immunoSEQ multiplex PCR; TCRdb's copy has only in-frame clones and lacks some. The sample gives about 130,000 clones, around three quarters of which show up once; around 13% is in the top ten. The CDR3 length is 15 residues. The V gene end was trimmed by 2 bases and the J gene end by 5 bases; junction bases not matched to a gene: 6. Per germline, CDR1 SGHAT and CDR2 FQNNGV. The sequenced sample was PBMCs, obtained after 12 months of ibrutinib treatment. The sequence came from a human donor with chronic lymphocytic leukemia. The chain carries TRBV11-2 and TRBJ2-5; 9 bases are a match to TRBD2. The CDR3 here is CASSLNSGSGETQYF. The CDR3, as DNA: TGTGCCAGCAGCTTAAATAGCGGGAGTGGGGAGACCCAGTACTTC. The full variable domain, its missing parts supplied by reference TRBV11-2 and TRBJ2-5, is EAGVAQSPRYKIIEKRQSVAFWCNPISGHATLYWYQQILGQGPKLLIQFQNNGVVDDSQLPKDRFSAERLKGVDSTLKIQPAKLEDSAVYLCASSLNSGSGETQYFGPGTRLLVL.